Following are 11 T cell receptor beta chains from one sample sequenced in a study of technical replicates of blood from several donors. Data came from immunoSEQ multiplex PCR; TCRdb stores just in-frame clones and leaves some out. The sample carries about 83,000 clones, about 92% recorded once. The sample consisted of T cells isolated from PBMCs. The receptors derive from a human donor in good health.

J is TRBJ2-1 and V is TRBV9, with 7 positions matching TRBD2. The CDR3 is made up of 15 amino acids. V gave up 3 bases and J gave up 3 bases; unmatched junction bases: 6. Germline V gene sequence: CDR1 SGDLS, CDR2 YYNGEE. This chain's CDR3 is CASSAGTMIYNEQFF. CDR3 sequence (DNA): TGTGCCAGCAGCGCCGGGACTATGATCTACAATGAGCAGTTCTTC.

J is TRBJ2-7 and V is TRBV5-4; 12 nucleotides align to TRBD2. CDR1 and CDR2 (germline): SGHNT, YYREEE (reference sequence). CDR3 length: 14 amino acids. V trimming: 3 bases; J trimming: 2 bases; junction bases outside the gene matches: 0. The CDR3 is CASSSSGGAYEQYF. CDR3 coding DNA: TGTGCCAGCAGCTCTAGCGGGGGGGCCTACGAGCAGTACTTC.

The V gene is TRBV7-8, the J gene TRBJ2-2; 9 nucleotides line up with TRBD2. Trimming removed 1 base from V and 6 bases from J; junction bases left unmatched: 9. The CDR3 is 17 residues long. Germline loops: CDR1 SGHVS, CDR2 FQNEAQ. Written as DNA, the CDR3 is TGTGCCAGCAGCTTAGTATATGGCGGGGGGGCCGCCGGGGAGCTGTTTTTT. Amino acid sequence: CASSLVYGGGAAGELFF.

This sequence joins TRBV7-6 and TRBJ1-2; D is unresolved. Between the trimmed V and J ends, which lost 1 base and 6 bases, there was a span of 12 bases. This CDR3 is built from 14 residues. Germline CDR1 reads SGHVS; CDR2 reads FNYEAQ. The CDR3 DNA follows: TGTGCCAGCAGCTTAGGAGCTGGGAGAGATGGCTACACCTTC. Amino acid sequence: CASSLGAGRDGYTF.

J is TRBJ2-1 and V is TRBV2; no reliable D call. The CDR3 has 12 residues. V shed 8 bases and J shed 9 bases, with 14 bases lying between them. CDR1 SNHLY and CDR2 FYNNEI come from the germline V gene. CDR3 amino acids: CASREGELEQFF. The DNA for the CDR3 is TGTGCCAGCCGAGAAGGAGAGCTTGAGCAGTTCTTC.

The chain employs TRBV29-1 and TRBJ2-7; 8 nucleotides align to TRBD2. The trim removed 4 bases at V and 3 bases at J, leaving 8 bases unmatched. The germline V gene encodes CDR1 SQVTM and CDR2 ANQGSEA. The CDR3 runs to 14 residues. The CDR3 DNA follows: TGCAGCGTTGTGCTGGAGACTAGCGTCTACGAGCAGTACTTC. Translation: CSVVLETSVYEQYF.

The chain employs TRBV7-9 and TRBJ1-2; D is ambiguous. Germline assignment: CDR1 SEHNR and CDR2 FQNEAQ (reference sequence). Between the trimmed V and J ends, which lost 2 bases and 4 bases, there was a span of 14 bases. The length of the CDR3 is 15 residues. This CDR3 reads CASSLTDGSGYGYTF. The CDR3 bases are TGTGCCAGCAGCTTAACCGACGGGTCTGGCTATGGCTACACCTTC.

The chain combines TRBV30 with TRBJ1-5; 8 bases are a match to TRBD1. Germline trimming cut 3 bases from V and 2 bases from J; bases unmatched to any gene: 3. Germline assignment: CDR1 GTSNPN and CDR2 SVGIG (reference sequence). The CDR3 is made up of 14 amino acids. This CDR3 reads CAWSRGQGNQPQHF. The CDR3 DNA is TGTGCCTGGAGCCGGGGACAGGGCAATCAGCCCCAGCATTTT.

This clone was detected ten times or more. The CDR3 DNA is TGTGCCAGCCAAGGACAGGCAAATCAGCCCCAGCATTTT. Amino acids: CASQGQANQPQHF. The chain is built from TRBV18 and TRBJ1-5, with TRBD1 matching 7 bases. Germline CDR1 KGHSH, CDR2 LQKENI. Germline trimming cut 8 bases from V and 4 bases from J; bases unmatched to any gene: 5. This CDR3 spans 13 amino acids.

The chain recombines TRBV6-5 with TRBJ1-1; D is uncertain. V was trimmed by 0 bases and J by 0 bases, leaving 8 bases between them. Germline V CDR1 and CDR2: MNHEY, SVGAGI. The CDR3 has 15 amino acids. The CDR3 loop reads CASSYSSELNTEAFF. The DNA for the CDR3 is TGTGCCAGCAGTTACTCGAGTGAGTTGAACACTGAAGCTTTCTTT.

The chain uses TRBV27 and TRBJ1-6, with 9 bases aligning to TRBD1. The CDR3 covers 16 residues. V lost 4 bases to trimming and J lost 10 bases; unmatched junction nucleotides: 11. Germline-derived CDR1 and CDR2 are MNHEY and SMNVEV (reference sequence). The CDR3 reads CASSSGFGQGRSPLHF. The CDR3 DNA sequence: TGTGCCAGCAGTTCGGGGTTCGGACAGGGGCGGTCACCCCTCCACTTT.